These 20 T cell receptor beta chains came from one sample sequenced in a study of low-dose radiotherapy and immunotherapy resistance in tumors. As for time point: after trial treatment. Treatment: LDRT plus nivolumab, ipilimumab, low-dose cyclophosphamide and aspirin (RACIN trial). Primers targeting TRAV and TRBV primed first-strand cDNA, covering alpha and beta chains. It was with a constant-region primer and a V-primer adapter that TCRs were amplified over roughly 18 PCR cycles. Via MiXCR, TCRdb re-called the reads, giving one row per CDR3 protein. The sample lists around 80,000 distinct CDR3 sequences, less than 20% occurring once. Sample: PBMCs, taken after low-dose radiotherapy plus immunotherapy. These receptors originate from a male donor with prostate cancer.

This clonotype occurred once. The chain carries TRBV5-1 and TRBJ2-7; TRBD2 matches 8 bases. V trimming: 4 bases; J trimming: 2 bases; junction bases outside the gene matches: 2. CDR1 and CDR2 (germline): SGHRS, YFSETQ. CDR3 size: 13 residues. The CDR3 region has the DNA TGCGCCAGCAGCGCCGGGGGGGCCTACGAGCAGTACTTC. Translated, it gives CASSAGGAYEQYF.

This clonotype was recorded a few times. The chain carries TRBV5-1 and TRBJ2-5, with a possible D match to TRBD2 (5 bases). The germline V gene encodes CDR1 SGHRS and CDR2 YFSETQ. The CDR3 is 15 residues long. V lost 1 base and J 4 bases, leaving 14 bases between the germline ends. The DNA for the CDR3 is TGCGCCAGCAGCTTGCGCGACGGGATTGGAGAGACCCAGTACTTC. It specifies CASSLRDGIGETQYF.

This clonotype was found once. The chain uses TRBV6-8 and TRBJ1-1, with D maybe TRBD1 (6 bases). The CDR3 contains 15 residues. Trimming left V 7 bases short and J 1 base short, with 16 bases between. The germline V gene encodes CDR1 MNHGY and CDR2 SAAAGT. Here the CDR3 reads CASTPVRGANTEAFF. CDR3 nucleotide sequence: TGTGCCAGCACCCCGGTTCGGGGGGCGAACACTGAAGCTTTCTTT.

V gene TRBV7-3 combines with J gene TRBJ2-1; the D is unclear. Germline V lookup: CDR1 SGHTA, CDR2 FQGTGA. This CDR3 comprises 13 residues. Trimming took 2 bases from V and 8 from J, leaving 10 bases between them. The CDR3 is CASSLGQYHEQFF. CDR3 coding DNA: TGTGCCAGCAGCTTAGGCCAGTATCATGAGCAGTTCTTC. The entire variable domain, with the rest obtained from reference TRBV7-3 and TRBJ2-1, is as follows: GAGVSQTPSNKVTEKGKYVELRCDPISGHTALYWYRQSLGQGPEFLIYFQGTGAADDSGLPNDRFFAVRPEGSVSTLKIQRTERGDSAVYLCASSLGQYHEQFFGPGTRLTVL.

This clonotype was seen many times. The V call is TRBV2, the J call TRBJ2-7; D unresolved. Germline assignment: CDR1 SNHLY and CDR2 FYNNEI. Trimming removed 8 bases from V and 0 bases from J, with 14 bases in between. CDR3 length equals 14 residues. CDR3: CASDTGTSSYEQYF. The DNA of the CDR3 is TGTGCCAGCGACACGGGTACGTCCTCCTACGAGCAGTACTTC.

In its sample, this clonotype was seen a few times. The gene calls are TRBV20-1 and TRBJ1-1, with 9 nucleotides matching TRBD1. J lost 4 bases, V lost 4 bases, and 7 bases had no gene match. CDR3 size: 14 residues. The V gene's germline CDR1 is DFQATT and CDR2 SNEGSKA (reference sequence). CDR3 sequence reads: CSAKQGAGSTEAFF. CDR3 in DNA: TGCAGTGCTAAACAGGGGGCTGGGAGCACTGAAGCTTTCTTT.

The chain combines TRBV21-1 with TRBJ2-1; TRBD2, the D gene given by the table, was not confirmed from the DNA. TRBV21-1 is termed a pseudogene. The CDR3 covers 11 residues. CDR3 DNA sequence: TGTGCCAGCAGCAAAGTGCTGCGGGCCCACTTC. Its protein product is CASSKVLRAHF.

In its sample, this clonotype was seen many times. This rearrangement joins TRBV7-8 to TRBJ2-2; D is ambiguous. CDR1 is SGHVS and CDR2 is FQNEAQ in the germline V gene. V lost 4 bases to trimming and J lost 5 bases, with 8 bases between them. CDR3 size: 13 residues. The CDR3 region has the DNA TGTGCCAGCAGCTCAGTGTGGACCGGGGAGCTGTTTTTT. It codes for CASSSVWTGELFF.

The V and J genes are TRBV29-1 and TRBJ1-2; D is ambiguous. The germline CDR1 and CDR2 sequences are SQVTM and ANQGSEA. The V and J ends lost 8 bases and 3 bases respectively, with 13 bases between them. The CDR3 spans 12 residues. The CDR3, as DNA: TGCAGCACGGAGGAGCAGGACTATGGCTACACCTTC. Translated: CSTEEQDYGYTF.

The chain recombines TRBV28 with TRBJ1-4; no clear D gene. This CDR3 is built from 13 residues. Trimming removed 6 bases at V and 1 base at J, with 6 bases between. Germline lookup yields CDR1 MDHEN and CDR2 SYDVKM. CDR3 in amino acids: CASRGITNEKLFF. CDR3 coding DNA: TGTGCCAGCAGGGGAATAACTAATGAAAAACTGTTTTTT.

The table lists this clonotype with many counts. V gene TRBV29-1 combines with J gene TRBJ2-5; 10 bases are a match to TRBD2. Germline trimming cut 4 bases from V and 9 bases from J; bases unmatched to any gene: 8. Germline lookup yields CDR1 SQVTM and CDR2 ANQGSEA. The CDR3 contains 13 residues. CDR3 loop: CSVGLAGRRSQYF. The DNA for the CDR3 is TGCAGCGTTGGACTAGCGGGTCGACGGTCCCAGTACTTC.

At least ten counts were recorded for this clonotype. This chain uses TRBV28 with TRBJ2-7; 8 bases line up with TRBD2. The CDR3 contains 15 residues. After removal of 5 bases from V and 2 bases from J, the junction contained 8 bases not matched to a gene. Germline values: CDR1 MDHEN, CDR2 SYDVKM. CDR3 region: CASSPGGGATYEQYF. In DNA, the CDR3 is TGTGCCAGCAGTCCGGGGGGGGGTGCCACCTACGAGCAGTACTTC.

This clonotype was counted many times. The rearrangement joins TRBV28 to TRBJ1-5, with D tentatively TRBD1 (6 bases). CDR3 length: 13 amino acids. Germline V CDR1 and CDR2: MDHEN, SYDVKM. CDR3 sequence reads: CAGGQNSNQPQHF. The DNA for the CDR3 is TGTGCTGGAGGACAGAATAGCAATCAGCCCCAGCATTTT.

This clonotype was recorded many times. The rearrangement links TRBV29-1 to TRBJ2-7; 8 bases are a match to TRBD1. This CDR3 region has 11 residues. Germline V CDR1 and CDR2: SQVTM, ANQGSEA. V dropped 7 bases and J dropped 6; count of bases not matched to a gene: 5. The CDR3 loop is CSARTGPEQYF. The CDR3 nucleotides are TGCAGCGCCAGGACAGGGCCCGAGCAGTACTTC.

Concerning this clonotype: A read error is likely here: a far larger clone is one base away. The chain has TRBV2 and TRBJ1-1; D gene ambiguous. Trimming took off 5 bases at V and 0 bases at J, with 1 base between the two ends. Germline assignment: CDR1 SNHLY and CDR2 FYNNEI. This CDR3 region has 11 residues. As DNA, the CDR3 is TGTGCCAGCAGTTTGAACACTGAAGCTTTCTTT. This gives the protein CASSLNTEAFF.

This clonotype was counted once. A read error is likely here: a far larger clone is one base away. J is TRBJ2-7 and V is TRBV6-6, with 13 bases lining up with TRBD2. The trim removed 6 bases at V and 7 bases at J, leaving 9 bases unmatched. The CDR3 consists of 15 residues. Germline V gives CDR1 MNHNY, CDR2 SVGAGI (reference sequence). In DNA, the CDR3 is TGTGCCAGCAGGCGCGGACTAGCGGGGGAAAATGAGCAGTACTTC. Its translation: CASRRGLAGENEQYF.

This clonotype was observed many times. This chain links TRBV2 with TRBJ2-7; 13 bases are a match to TRBD2. CDR3 size: 14 residues. J lost 4 bases, V lost 6 bases, and 3 bases had no gene match. Germline V lookup: CDR1 SNHLY, CDR2 FYNNEI. The DNA of the CDR3 is TGTGCCAGCAGAAGACTAGCGGGAGGATACGAGCAGTACTTC. As protein: CASRRLAGGYEQYF.

This clonotype was seen many times. V and J are TRBV20-1 and TRBJ1-2; 11 nucleotides align to TRBD1. Germline-derived CDR1 and CDR2 are DFQATT and SNEGSKA (reference sequence). After removal of 6 bases from V and 4 bases from J, the junction contained 13 bases not matched to a gene. This CDR3 contains 16 residues. The CDR3: CSAPRDRGTSVYGYTF. CDR3 bases: TGCAGTGCGCCCCGGGACAGGGGGACCTCGGTCTATGGCTACACCTTC.

As to this clonotype: With only one base between it and a far larger clone, this is likely a read error. The gene calls are TRBV13 and TRBJ2-7; possible D gene TRBD2, 7 bases. The CDR3 has 15 amino acids. Trimming stripped 7 bases from V and 7 bases from J, with 23 bases between. Per the germline V gene, CDR1 is PRHDT and CDR2 is FYEKMQ (reference sequence). The CDR3 reads CASNSGGRSYNEQYF. Here the CDR3 DNA reads TGTGCCAGCAACTCCGGGGGGCGATCCTACAATGAGCAGTACTTC.

This clonotype was counted between two and nine times. This chain joins TRBV4-3 and TRBJ2-3; D is perhaps TRBD1 or TRBD2 (5 bases each). The germline V gene has CDR1 LGHNA and CDR2 YSLEER. V was trimmed by 0 bases and J by 6 bases, leaving 16 bases between them. This CDR3 spans 16 amino acids. CDR3 in amino acids: CASSQDPGSGGDTQYF. The CDR3 DNA reads TGCGCCAGCAGCCAAGATCCAGGCTCTGGGGGTGATACGCAGTATTTT.